The 27 T cell receptor beta chains below all came from one sample that was sequenced in a study of vaccination effects on CD4 cells after COVID-19. The authors isolated CD4+ T cells after around 10 days of culture. The person had a PCR-confirmed SARS-CoV-2 infection during March to December 2020. Vaccination of participants consisted of two doses of either the BNT162b2 or mRNA-1273 vaccine. These receptors have no known antigen. The protocol was immunoSEQ multiplex PCR, while the TCRdb copy is restricted to in-frame clones and leaves out a portion. The table includes tens of thousands of clones, over 60% detected once. The sample was CD4+ T cells from PBMCs cultured without peptide, taken after COVID-19 vaccination. The receptors derive from a human donor who had a prior SARS-CoV-2 infection.

A word on this clone: At one of its ends the junction is not consistent with the germline gene, which may arise from a read error. This sequence joins TRBV19 and TRBJ1-2; no reliable D call. This CDR3 is built from 13 residues. Germline CDR1 LNHDA, CDR2 SQIVND (reference sequence). CDR3 amino acids: CTSSIRVNYGYTF. The CDR3 DNA reads TGTACCAGTAGTATACGTGTAAACTATGGCTACACCTTC.

This clone was seen only a few times. The chain employs TRBV4-2 and TRBJ2-5, with 7 bases identical to TRBD2. With V trimmed by 5 bases and J by 4 bases, 13 bases remained unmatched. The length of the CDR3 is 16 residues. Germline V lookup: CDR1 LGHNA, CDR2 YNFKEQ. The CDR3 spells CASSGGDRGDRETQYF. The CDR3 DNA sequence: TGTGCCAGCAGCGGGGGGGATCGGGGCGATAGAGAGACCCAGTACTTC.

The chain carries TRBV7-9 and TRBJ1-6; D is unclear. V was trimmed by 7 bases and J by 9 bases, leaving 13 bases between them. CDR1 SEHNR and CDR2 FQNEAQ come from the germline V gene (reference sequence). The length of the CDR3 is 13 residues. CDR3 residues: CASNLDGSSPLHF. The DNA for the CDR3 is TGTGCCAGCAACCTGGACGGGAGTTCACCCCTCCACTTT.

This clone was picked up one time. V gene TRBV2 combines with J gene TRBJ2-7, with 8 bases that match TRBD1. Trimming took 4 bases from V and 4 from J; bases not matched to a gene: 6. The CDR3 length is 14 residues. The germline V gene has CDR1 SNHLY and CDR2 FYNNEI. The CDR3 DNA reads as TGTGCCAGCAGTGTCGACAGGGGAAAATACGAGCAGTACTTC. Encoded protein: CASSVDRGKYEQYF. The full variable domain, its missing parts supplied by reference TRBV2 and TRBJ2-7, is EPEVTQTPSHQVTQMGQEVILRCVPISNHLYFYWYRQILGQKVEFLVSFYNNEISEKSEIFDDQFSVERPDGSNFTLKIRSTKLEDSAMYFCASSVDRGKYEQYFGPGTRLTVT.

V usage is TRBV5-8 and J usage is TRBJ1-5, with 7 bases aligning to TRBD1. The CDR3 runs 19 residues. Trimming at V came to 4 bases and at J to 1 base, leaving 17 bases not matched to a gene. Germline values: CDR1 SGHTS, CDR2 YDEGEE. CDR3 residues: CASSRRTGFTLGSNQPQHF. The CDR3 DNA reads as TGTGCCAGCAGCCGCAGGACAGGCTTTACATTGGGGAGCAATCAGCCCCAGCATTTT.

This clone appeared once. The chain employs TRBV11-3 and TRBJ1-1; D not resolved. Looked up from germline, CDR1 is SGHNT and CDR2 is YENEEA. V was pared by 1 base and J by 5 bases, with 11 bases between. The CDR3 has 14 residues. The CDR3 coding sequence is TGTGCCAGCAGCTTAGGTCAAGTCCCAACTGAAGCTTTCTTT. Translating gives CASSLGQVPTEAFF.

This chain connects TRBV25-1 to TRBJ1-4, with a weak D call TRBD1 (6 bases). V gave up 6 bases and J gave up 2 bases, with 16 bases separating them. CDR1 is MGHDK, CDR2 SYGVNS, per germline. This CDR3 has 16 residues. The CDR3 loop reads CASSRGLFSTNEKLFF. DNA for the CDR3: TGTGCCAGCAGCAGGGGATTATTCTCGACTAATGAAAAACTGTTTTTT.

In DNA form, the CDR3 reads TGTGCCAGCAGTTTTTATTCCGCAGGGGGCTATGATGGCTACACCTTC. It translates to CASSFYSAGGYDGYTF. This chain joins TRBV27 and TRBJ1-2; 8 nucleotides line up with TRBD1. The length of the CDR3 is 16 residues. Germline CDR1 is MNHEY and CDR2 is SMNVEV (reference sequence). V dropped 3 bases and J dropped 6; count of bases not matched to a gene: 12.

This clone was counted between two and nine times. The chain uses TRBV7-2 and TRBJ2-5, with 8 bases identical to TRBD1. V gave up 5 bases and J gave up 9 bases; unmatched junction bases: 17. This CDR3 comprises 16 residues. Germline CDR1 and CDR2: SGHTA and FQGNSA. CDR3 sequence reads: CASSPPHQYRGKAQYF. The CDR3 DNA follows: TGTGCCAGCAGCCCCCCCCACCAATACAGGGGGAAGGCCCAGTACTTC.

The chain carries TRBV7-3 and TRBJ2-5, with no clear D. This CDR3 is 14 amino acids long. The V gene's germline CDR1 is SGHTA and CDR2 FQGTGA. Trimming shortened V by 2 bases and J by 3 bases, and 10 bases separated the two germline ends. CDR3 in amino acids: CASSLSPSKETQYF. Here the CDR3 DNA reads TGTGCCAGCAGCTTATCCCCCTCGAAAGAGACCCAGTACTTC.

A remark on this clone: The same CDR3 also results from other DNA sequences found in this sample. The chain is built from TRBV18 and TRBJ1-1; unclear D gene. The CDR3 length is 13 residues. Trimming shortened V by 5 bases and J by 0 bases, and 7 bases separated the two germline ends. Germline CDR1 and CDR2: KGHSH and LQKENI. CDR3 DNA sequence: TGTGCCAGCTCAGAAAACCTGAACACTGAAGCTTTCTTT. Its translation is CASSENLNTEAFF.

This clone showed up just a few times. In DNA, the CDR3 is TGTGCCAGCAATAGGGACGAAAACTATGGCTACACCTTC. Its translation is CASNRDENYGYTF. The J gene is TRBJ1-2, the V gene TRBV5-6, with D possibly matching TRBD1 (5 bases). Germline V CDR1 and CDR2: SGHDT, YYEEEE. There are 13 residues in the CDR3. Trimming took 6 bases from V and 2 from J, leaving 11 bases between them. The whole variable domain, remainder taken from reference TRBV5-6 and TRBJ1-2, is DAGVTQSPTHLIKTRGQQVTLRCSPKSGHDTVSWYQQALGQGPQFIFQYYEEEERQRGNFPDRFSGHQFPNYSSELNVNALLLGDSALYLCASNRDENYGYTFGSGTRLTVV.

The chain carries TRBV5-4 and TRBJ2-5; 10 bases are a match to TRBD2. The CDR3 is 17 residues long. V dropped 4 bases and J dropped 1; count of bases not matched to a gene: 10. Germline assignment: CDR1 SGHNT and CDR2 YYREEE (reference sequence). The CDR3 DNA follows: TGTGCCAGCAGCCTAATAGCGGGGGGCTCCTCCCAAGAGACCCAGTACTTC. It specifies CASSLIAGGSSQETQYF.

This clone has a handful of counts. This rearrangement joins TRBV4-1 to TRBJ1-6; possible D gene TRBD1, 6 bases. The CDR3 extends over 15 amino acids. Trimming removed 1 base from V and 8 bases from J, with 12 bases in between. Germline lookup yields CDR1 MGHRA and CDR2 YSYEKL. Here the CDR3 reads CASSQGQARDSPLHF. The CDR3 DNA reads TGCGCCAGCAGCCAAGGACAGGCTCGGGATTCACCCCTCCACTTT.

This clone was recorded once. This rearrangement joins TRBV5-4 to TRBJ2-1; D not resolved. CDR1 SGHNT and CDR2 YYREEE come from the germline V gene (reference sequence). V lost 1 base and J 6 bases, leaving 5 bases between the germline ends. This CDR3 is 12 amino acids long. The chain's CDR3 is CASSLYFNEQFF. As DNA, the CDR3 is TGTGCCAGCAGCTTGTATTTCAATGAGCAGTTCTTC.

V and J are TRBV5-5 and TRBJ2-6; D remains unclear. CDR3 length equals 16 residues. V was shortened by 0 bases and J by 2 bases, with 9 bases between the two germline ends. Looked up from germline, CDR1 is SGHKS and CDR2 is YYEKEE (reference sequence). The CDR3 DNA sequence: TGTGCCAGCAGCTTGGTTCCAGGACCTGGGGCCAACGTCCTGACTTTC. Translating gives CASSLVPGPGANVLTF.

The chain employs TRBV28 and TRBJ2-3; TRBD1 matches 8 bases. V shed 2 bases, J shed 1 base, and the junction held 2 bases outside the gene matches. CDR3 size: 15 residues. The germline V gene has CDR1 MDHEN and CDR2 SYDVKM. The CDR3 here is CASSLVGQGTDTQYF. CDR3 bases: TGTGCCAGCAGTTTAGTGGGACAGGGCACAGATACGCAGTATTTT.

The V and J genes are TRBV5-1 and TRBJ2-5; 14 nucleotides match TRBD2. Unmatched junction bases numbered 7, after V lost 4 bases and J lost 5 bases. Germline CDR1 is SGHRS and CDR2 is YFSETQ. The CDR3 extends over 16 amino acids. The CDR3 region has the DNA TGCGCCAGCAGCGAAGGACTAGCGGGGGGCGTGGAGACCCAGTACTTC. It codes for CASSEGLAGGVETQYF.

CDR3 residues: CASSLLGGLPGIQYF. The CDR3 DNA sequence: TGTGCCAGCAGCTTACTGGGAGGCCTCCCGGGCATTCAGTACTTC. The rearrangement joins TRBV7-3 to TRBJ2-4; possible D gene TRBD2, 6 bases. CDR3 length equals 15 residues. CDR1 SGHTA and CDR2 FQGTGA come from the germline V gene. The ends were cut back, 2 bases at V and 9 bases at J, with 17 bases in the middle.

This chain connects TRBV19 to TRBJ1-5; tentatively, D is TRBD1 (5 bases). Germline CDR1 is LNHDA and CDR2 is SQIVND (reference sequence). The V end lost 5 bases, the J end lost 7 bases, and 18 bases lay between the germline ends. The CDR3 has 15 residues. CDR3 protein: CASSPRGEGSQPQHF. In nucleotides, the CDR3 is TGTGCCAGTAGTCCCCGTGGGGAGGGGAGCCAGCCCCAGCATTTT.

The V gene is TRBV5-4, the J gene TRBJ1-2, with D unclear. Germline V gives CDR1 SGHNT, CDR2 YYREEE (reference sequence). The CDR3 has 16 amino acids. V was trimmed by 0 bases and J by 3 bases, leaving 15 bases between them. The CDR3, as DNA: TGTGCCAGCAGCTTGGATCTCGGAAGAAGCGACTATGGCTACACCTTC. Protein sequence: CASSLDLGRSDYGYTF.

This chain uses TRBV2 with TRBJ1-2, with D unclear. This CDR3 spans 13 amino acids. The V gene lost 8 bases and the J gene lost 0 bases, with 10 bases spanning the gap. Germline assignment: CDR1 SNHLY and CDR2 FYNNEI. The CDR3 coding sequence is TGTGCCAGCGGAACAGAAACTAACTATGGCTACACCTTC. The encoded protein is CASGTETNYGYTF.

This chain links TRBV20-1 with TRBJ2-1; 7 bases are a match to TRBD1. The length of the CDR3 is 16 residues. Germline V gene data show CDR1 as DFQATT and CDR2 as SNEGSKA (reference sequence). Germline trimming cut 3 bases from V and 0 bases from J; bases unmatched to any gene: 8. CDR3 nucleotides: TGCAGTGCTAGTAAGGGACAGCTGAGCTCCTACAATGAGCAGTTCTTC. Protein sequence: CSASKGQLSSYNEQFF.

The chain is built from TRBV13 and TRBJ2-1; D is uncertain. This CDR3 region has 15 residues. With 6 bases removed from V and 7 bases from J, the gap between germline ends came to 19 bases. The germline V gene encodes CDR1 PRHDT and CDR2 FYEKMQ (reference sequence). CDR3 protein: CASSPGPNYGNEQFF. DNA of the CDR3: TGTGCCAGCAGTCCCGGTCCTAATTATGGGAATGAGCAGTTCTTC.

The rearrangement links TRBV5-1 to TRBJ1-4; the D gene is possibly TRBD1 (6 bases). CDR3 size: 17 residues. CDR1 and CDR2 from the germline V gene are SGHRS and YFSETQ. The V end lost 3 bases, the J end lost 0 bases, and 15 bases lay between the germline ends. The CDR3: CASSSVGGHATNEKLFF. CDR3 coding DNA: TGCGCCAGCAGCTCGGTCGGGGGGCATGCAACTAATGAAAAACTGTTTTTT.

The rearrangement joins TRBV11-3 to TRBJ2-1, with D possibly being TRBD1 (5 bases). The CDR3 sequence is 16 residues long. CDR1 SGHNT and CDR2 YENEEA come from the germline V gene. Trimming shortened V by 3 bases and J by 1 base, and 13 bases separated the two germline ends. The CDR3: CASSFGRQPSYNEQFF. In DNA form, the CDR3 reads TGTGCCAGCAGCTTCGGTAGACAGCCATCCTACAATGAGCAGTTCTTC.

This clone was counted only a few times. V and J are TRBV4-2 and TRBJ2-7; weak D call: TRBD2 (5 bases). V was clipped by 4 bases and J by 1 base, with 14 bases between them. Looked up from germline, CDR1 is LGHNA and CDR2 is YNFKEQ. The CDR3 sequence is 15 residues long. In DNA, the CDR3 is TGTGCCAGCAGCCCCACGAGGGTTGTATCCTACGAGCAGTACTTC. Translation gives CASSPTRVVSYEQYF.